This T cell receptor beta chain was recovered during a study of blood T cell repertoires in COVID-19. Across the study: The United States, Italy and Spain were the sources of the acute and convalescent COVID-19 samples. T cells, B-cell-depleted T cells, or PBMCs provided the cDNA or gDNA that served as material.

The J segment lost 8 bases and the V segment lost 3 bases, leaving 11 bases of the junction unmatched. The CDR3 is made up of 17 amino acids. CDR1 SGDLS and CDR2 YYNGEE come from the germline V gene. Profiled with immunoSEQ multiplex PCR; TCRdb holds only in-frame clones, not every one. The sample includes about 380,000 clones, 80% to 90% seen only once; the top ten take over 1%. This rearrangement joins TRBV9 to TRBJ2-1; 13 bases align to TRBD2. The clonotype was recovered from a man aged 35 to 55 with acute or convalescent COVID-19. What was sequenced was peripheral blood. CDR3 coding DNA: TGTGCCAGCAGCGGCGACCTTACTAGCGGGAGGGCCTATGAGCAGTTCTTC. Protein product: CASSGDLTSGRAYEQFF.